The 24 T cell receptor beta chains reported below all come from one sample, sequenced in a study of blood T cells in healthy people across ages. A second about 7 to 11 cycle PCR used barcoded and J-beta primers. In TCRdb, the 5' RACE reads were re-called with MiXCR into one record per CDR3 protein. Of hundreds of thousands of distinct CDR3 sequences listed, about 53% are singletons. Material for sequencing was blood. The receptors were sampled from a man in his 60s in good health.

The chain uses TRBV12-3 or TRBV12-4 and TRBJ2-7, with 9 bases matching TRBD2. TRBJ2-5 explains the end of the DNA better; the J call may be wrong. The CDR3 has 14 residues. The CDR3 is CASSLQRGVETQYF. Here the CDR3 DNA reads TGTGCCAGCAGTTTACAGCGGGGGGTAGAGACCCAGTACTTC.

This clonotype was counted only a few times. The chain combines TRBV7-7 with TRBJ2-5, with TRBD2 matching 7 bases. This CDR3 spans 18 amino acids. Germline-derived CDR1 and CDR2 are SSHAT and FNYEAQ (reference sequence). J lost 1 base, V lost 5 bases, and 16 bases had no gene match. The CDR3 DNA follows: TGTGCCAGCAGCGGAGTCCGAATGACTAGCTCCTCCCAAGAGACCCAGTACTTC. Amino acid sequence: CASSGVRMTSSSQETQYF.

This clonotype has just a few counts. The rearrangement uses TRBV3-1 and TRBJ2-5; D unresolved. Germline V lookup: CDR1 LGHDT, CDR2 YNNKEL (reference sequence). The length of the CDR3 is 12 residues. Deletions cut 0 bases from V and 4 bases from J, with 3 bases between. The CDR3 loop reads CASSQERETQYF. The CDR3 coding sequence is TGTGCCAGCAGCCAAGAGAGAGAGACCCAGTACTTC.

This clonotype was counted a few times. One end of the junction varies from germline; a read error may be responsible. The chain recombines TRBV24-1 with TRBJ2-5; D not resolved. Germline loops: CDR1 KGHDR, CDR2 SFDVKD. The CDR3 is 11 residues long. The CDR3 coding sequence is TGTGCCACCAGTTACCAGGAGACCCAGTACTTC. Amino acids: CATSYQETQYF.

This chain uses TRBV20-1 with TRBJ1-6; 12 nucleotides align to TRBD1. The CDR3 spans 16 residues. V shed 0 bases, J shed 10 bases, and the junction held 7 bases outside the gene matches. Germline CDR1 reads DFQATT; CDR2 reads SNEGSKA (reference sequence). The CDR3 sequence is CSAREGTGGLGSPLHF. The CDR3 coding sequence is TGCAGTGCTAGAGAAGGGACAGGGGGCCTGGGGTCACCCCTCCACTTT.

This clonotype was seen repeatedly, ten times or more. The CDR3 nucleotides are TGTGCCAGCAGCTCGGGACTAGCTAGCGAGCAGTACTTC. Residues: CASSSGLASEQYF. The rearrangement links TRBV11-2 to TRBJ2-7; TRBD2 matches at 9 bases. Germline CDR1 reads SGHAT; CDR2 reads FQNNGV. CDR3 length: 13 residues. Trimming at V came to 4 bases and at J to 6 bases, leaving 4 bases not matched to a gene.

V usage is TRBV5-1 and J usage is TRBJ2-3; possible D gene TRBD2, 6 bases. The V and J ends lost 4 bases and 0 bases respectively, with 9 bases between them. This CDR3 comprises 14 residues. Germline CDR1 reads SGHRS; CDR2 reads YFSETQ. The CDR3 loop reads CASSPAGSTDTQYF. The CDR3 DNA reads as TGCGCCAGCAGCCCGGCGGGGAGCACAGATACGCAGTATTTT.

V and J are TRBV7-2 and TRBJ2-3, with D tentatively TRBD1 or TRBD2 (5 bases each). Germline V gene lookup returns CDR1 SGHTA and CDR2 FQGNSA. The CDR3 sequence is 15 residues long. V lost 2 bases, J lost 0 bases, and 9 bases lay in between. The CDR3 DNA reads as TGTGCCAGCAGCTTACGGGGCTACAGCACAGATACGCAGTATTTT. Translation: CASSLRGYSTDTQYF.

The CDR3 coding sequence is TGCAGTGCTCCCCTCGGAGCATTTCCCTACAATGAGCAGTTCTTC. This sequence encodes CSAPLGAFPYNEQFF. The V call is TRBV20-1, the J call TRBJ2-1; no clear D. Trimming shortened V by 5 bases and J by 2 bases, and 16 bases separated the two germline ends. Germline assignment: CDR1 DFQATT and CDR2 SNEGSKA (reference sequence). CDR3 length: 15 amino acids.

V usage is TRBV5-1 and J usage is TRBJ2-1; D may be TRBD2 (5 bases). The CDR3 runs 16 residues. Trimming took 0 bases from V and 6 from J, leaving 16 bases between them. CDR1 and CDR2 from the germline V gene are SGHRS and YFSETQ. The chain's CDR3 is CASSLGREGDFNEQFF. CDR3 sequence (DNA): TGCGCCAGCAGCTTGGGCCGGGAAGGCGACTTCAATGAGCAGTTCTTC.

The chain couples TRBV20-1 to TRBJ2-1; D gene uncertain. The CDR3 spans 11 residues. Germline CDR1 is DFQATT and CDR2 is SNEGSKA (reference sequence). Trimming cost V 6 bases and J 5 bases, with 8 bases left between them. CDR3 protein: CSAPRDNEQFF. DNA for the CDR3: TGCAGTGCGCCTCGAGACAATGAGCAGTTCTTC.

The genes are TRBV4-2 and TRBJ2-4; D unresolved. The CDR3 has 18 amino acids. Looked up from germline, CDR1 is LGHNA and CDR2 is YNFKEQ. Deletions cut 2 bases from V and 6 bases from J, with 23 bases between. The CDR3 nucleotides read TGTGCCAGCAGCCAAAGCCGCCCGCAGGCAGATCCCAGAAACATTCAGTACTTC. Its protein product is CASSQSRPQADPRNIQYF.

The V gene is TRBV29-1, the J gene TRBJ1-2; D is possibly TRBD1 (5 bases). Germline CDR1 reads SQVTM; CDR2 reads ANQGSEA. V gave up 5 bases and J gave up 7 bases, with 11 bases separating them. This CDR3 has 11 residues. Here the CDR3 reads CSVTGAGGYTF. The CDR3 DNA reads TGCAGCGTTACAGGAGCGGGTGGCTACACCTTC.

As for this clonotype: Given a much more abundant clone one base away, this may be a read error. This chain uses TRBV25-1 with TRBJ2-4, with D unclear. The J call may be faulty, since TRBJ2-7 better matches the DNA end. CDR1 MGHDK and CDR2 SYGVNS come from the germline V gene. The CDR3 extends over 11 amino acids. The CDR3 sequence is CASSELCEQYF. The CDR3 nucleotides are TGTGCCAGCAGTGAACTCTGCGAGCAGTACTTC.

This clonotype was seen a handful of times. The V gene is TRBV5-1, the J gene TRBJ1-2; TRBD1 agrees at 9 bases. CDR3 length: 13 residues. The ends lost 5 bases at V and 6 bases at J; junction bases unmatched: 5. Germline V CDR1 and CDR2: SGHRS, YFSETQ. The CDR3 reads CASSLQGADGYTF. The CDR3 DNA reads TGCGCCAGCAGTCTACAGGGGGCAGATGGCTACACCTTC.

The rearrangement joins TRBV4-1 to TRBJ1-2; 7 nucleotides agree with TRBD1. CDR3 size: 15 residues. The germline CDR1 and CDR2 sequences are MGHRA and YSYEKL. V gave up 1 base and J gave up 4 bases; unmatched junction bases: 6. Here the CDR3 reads CASSQAGGELYGYTF. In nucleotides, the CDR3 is TGCGCCAGCAGCCAAGCAGGGGGAGAACTCTATGGCTACACCTTC.

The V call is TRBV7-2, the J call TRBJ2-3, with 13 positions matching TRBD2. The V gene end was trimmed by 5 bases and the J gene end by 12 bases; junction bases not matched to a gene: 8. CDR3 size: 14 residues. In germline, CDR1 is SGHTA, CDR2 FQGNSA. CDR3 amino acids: CASSPTSGGFNQYF. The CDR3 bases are TGTGCCAGCAGCCCGACTAGCGGGGGGTTCAACCAGTATTTT.

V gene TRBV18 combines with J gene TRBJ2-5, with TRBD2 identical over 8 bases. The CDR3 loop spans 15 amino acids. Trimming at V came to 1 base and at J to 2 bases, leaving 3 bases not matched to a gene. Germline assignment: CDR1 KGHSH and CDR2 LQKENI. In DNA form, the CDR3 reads TGTGCCAGCTCACCACTAGCGGGATTACAAGAGACCCAGTACTTC. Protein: CASSPLAGLQETQYF.

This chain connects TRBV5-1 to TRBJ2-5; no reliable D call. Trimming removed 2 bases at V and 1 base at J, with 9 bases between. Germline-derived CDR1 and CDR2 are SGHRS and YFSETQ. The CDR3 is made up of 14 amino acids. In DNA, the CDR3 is TGCGCCAGCAGCTTCATCCAACGCCAAGAGACCCAGTACTTC. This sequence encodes CASSFIQRQETQYF. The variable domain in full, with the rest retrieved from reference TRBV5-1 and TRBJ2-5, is KAGVTQTPRYLIKTRGQQVTLSCSPISGHRSVSWYQQTPGQGLQFLFEYFSETQRNKGNFPGRFSGRQFSNSRSEMNVSTLELGDSALYLCASSFIQRQETQYFGPGTRLLVL.

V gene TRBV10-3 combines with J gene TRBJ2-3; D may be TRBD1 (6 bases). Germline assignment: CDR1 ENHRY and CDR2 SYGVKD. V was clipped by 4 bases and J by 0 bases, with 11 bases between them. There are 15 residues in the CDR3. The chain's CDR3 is CAISAQGASTDTQYF. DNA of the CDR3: TGTGCCATCAGTGCACAGGGAGCTAGCACAGATACGCAGTATTTT.

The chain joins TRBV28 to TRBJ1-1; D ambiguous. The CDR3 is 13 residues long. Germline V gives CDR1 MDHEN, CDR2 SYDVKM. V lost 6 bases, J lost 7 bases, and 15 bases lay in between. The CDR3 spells CASSTPGADEAFF. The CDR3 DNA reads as TGTGCCAGCAGCACTCCCGGCGCGGATGAAGCTTTCTTT.

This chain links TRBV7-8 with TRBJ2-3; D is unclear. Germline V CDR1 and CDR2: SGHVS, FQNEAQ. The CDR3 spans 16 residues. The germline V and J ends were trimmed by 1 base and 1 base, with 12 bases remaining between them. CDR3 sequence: CASSLVASQGTDTQYF. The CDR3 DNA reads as TGTGCCAGCAGCTTAGTGGCTAGTCAGGGCACAGATACGCAGTATTTT.

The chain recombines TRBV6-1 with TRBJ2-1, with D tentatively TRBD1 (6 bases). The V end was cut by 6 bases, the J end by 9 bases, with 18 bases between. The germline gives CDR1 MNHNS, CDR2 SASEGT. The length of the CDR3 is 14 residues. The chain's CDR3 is CASRGTQGAGEQFF. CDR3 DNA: TGTGCCAGCAGGGGCACACAGGGTGCGGGTGAGCAGTTCTTC.

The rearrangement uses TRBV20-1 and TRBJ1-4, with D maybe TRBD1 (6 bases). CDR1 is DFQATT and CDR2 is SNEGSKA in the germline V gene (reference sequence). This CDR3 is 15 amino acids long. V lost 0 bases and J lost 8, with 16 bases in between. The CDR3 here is CSARDYREQGEKLFF. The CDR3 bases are TGCAGTGCTAGAGATTACAGGGAGCAGGGAGAAAAACTGTTTTTT.